The rows below give T cell receptor beta chains drawn from one sample of a study of cytotoxic CD8 clonotypes in ibrutinib-treated CLL. TCRdb's copy holds only in-frame clones and misses some; the assay was immunoSEQ multiplex PCR. The sample includes a few hundred thousand clones, almost 80% of them seen just once. The sequencing used PBMCs, collected before ibrutinib treatment. These receptors all stem from a human donor with chronic lymphocytic leukemia. Each CDR3 is given with its conserved first and last residue. A row's size may be missing; if present it is once, few, many or a size class.

>TRBV7-9|TRBJ1-1|NA
CASSLGPGRNTEAFF
>TRBV7-9|TRBJ2-5|few
CASSFLQETQYF
>TRBV18|TRBJ2-7|few
CASSPLTHEQYF
>TRBV9|TRBJ2-2|NA
CASTLGTENTGELFF
>TRBV4-3|TRBJ1-3|NA
CASSQDVADRGVGNTIYF
>TRBV28|TRBJ2-7|NA
CASWTASYEQYF
>TRBV7-2|TRBJ2-5|NA
CASSLVQARETQYF
>TRBV4-2|TRBJ2-7|NA
CASSQGLAGGYSEQYF
>TRBV7-6|TRBJ2-3|NA
CASSLGGLNTQYF
>TRBV27|TRBJ2-7|NA
CASSWLAGGSYEQYF
>TRBV6-5|TRBJ1-2|NA
CASTRTGTGYGYTF
>TRBV5-5|TRBJ1-2|NA
CASSLGGVTDYGYTF
>TRBV19|TRBJ2-1|once
CASSKTSGRFYNEQFF
>TRBV7-9|TRBJ2-1|few
CASSLEHMYYNEQFF
>TRBV11-3|TRBJ2-2|once
CASSFDRNTGELFF
>TRBV7-2|TRBJ2-2|NA
CASSSRGEAGELFF
>TRBV28|TRBJ1-2|once
CASSSGPTGAGTF
>TRBV7-2|TRBJ2-7|NA
CASSSPSSYEQYF
>TRBV5-1|TRBJ2-7|NA
CASSLGFSGLTYEQYF
>TRBV29-1|TRBJ2-7|NA
CSASASGRLEQYF
>TRBV4-3|TRBJ2-3|NA
CASSTQRDSFSTDTQYF
>TRBV5-1|TRBJ2-7|NA
CASSLVGASYEQYF
>TRBV4-2|TRBJ2-6|once
CASSHPGTDLFSGANVLTF
>TRBV29-1|TRBJ2-2|NA
CSFIRELNTGELFF
>TRBV28|TRBJ2-4|NA
CASSDLTQLAKNIQYF
>TRBV6-5|TRBJ1-4|NA
CASSYSGDEKLFF
>TRBV10-3|TRBJ2-5|NA
CAISVFGNQETQYF
>TRBV2|NA|NA
CASRPTSGHEQYF
>TRBV10-3|TRBJ1-3|NA
CAIGSRVGLSGNTIYF
>TRBV6-5|TRBJ1-2|few
CASNDGNYGYTF
>TRBV7-9|TRBJ2-3|NA
CASSFGLLATDTQYF
>TRBV5-1|TRBJ1-1|NA
CASSLGTGSTEAFF
>TRBV6-6|TRBJ2-5|many
CASSYSREETQYF
>TRBV29-1|TRBJ2-3|NA
CSVPGGHTQYF
>TRBV4-1|TRBJ2-2|NA
CASSQASGSGTGELFF
>TRBV27|TRBJ2-1|NA
CASSASGAGGYNEQFF
>TRBV9|TRBJ1-2|few
CASSVAQGQGGYTF
>TRBV6-5|TRBJ2-7|NA
CASRLGTGIAYEQYF
>TRBV10-2|TRBJ1-1|NA
CASGRGGVTEAFF
>TRBV7-2|TRBJ2-1|few
CASSPYNEQFF
>TRBV5-1|TRBJ1-2|NA
CASRLNSGANYGYTF
>TRBV27|TRBJ2-7|NA
CASSPGMVEGGWSYEQYF
>TRBV5-1|TRBJ2-5|NA
CASSSGTGGKETQYF
>TRBV5-6|TRBJ2-5|NA
CASSLGRGTEEQYF
>TRBV30|TRBJ1-2|once
CAADLGQDEVSYGYTF
>TRBV5-1|TRBJ1-2|NA
CASSDRQGVSYGYTF
>TRBV27|TRBJ2-1|NA
CASSLRVYNEQFF
>TRBV15|TRBJ1-2|NA
CATSTGTHYGYTF
>TRBV19|TRBJ2-3|NA
CASKVQDSTDTQYF
>TRBV4-1|TRBJ2-1|NA
CASSQDPETKQFF
>TRBV19|TRBJ1-1|NA
CASSPGGGTEAFF
>TRBV30|TRBJ1-2|NA
CAWSGVDRGAGGYTF
>TRBV11-2|TRBJ2-7|NA
CASTVAGTGSFEQYF
>TRBV6-5|TRBJ2-7|NA
CASIDRASYEQYF
>TRBV4-1|TRBJ2-6|NA
CASSHQMATGGANVLTF